This T cell receptor beta chain was sequenced in a study of shared clonotypes between healthy human individuals. Regarding the study as a whole: In general, naive subsets displayed greater estimated richness than memory subsets did.

DNA at 200 ng, approximately 30,000 T cell genomes, went into sorted-subset replicate PCRs. Assay used: immunoSEQ multiplex PCR; TCRdb lists only in-frame clones, some missing. Of millions of clones in the sample, over 85% were seen once. CD45RA+ naive and CD45RA-negative memory subsets were separated from CD4+ cells. Worth noting for this clone: Its specificity is unknown.

The V gene's germline CDR1 is MNHEY and CDR2 SMNVEV (reference sequence). The CDR3 extends over 13 amino acids. The V end lost 6 bases, the J end lost 7 bases, and 15 bases lay between the germline ends. The specimen sequenced was naive CD4+ T cells sorted from blood. Described subset: CD45RA+ positively selected. The rearrangement uses TRBV27 and TRBJ1-2; the D is unclear. The clonotype comes from a man younger than 35 in good health. The CDR3 loop reads CASRPSPGSGYTF. In DNA form, the CDR3 reads TGTGCCAGCAGACCTTCCCCCGGAAGTGGCTACACCTTC.